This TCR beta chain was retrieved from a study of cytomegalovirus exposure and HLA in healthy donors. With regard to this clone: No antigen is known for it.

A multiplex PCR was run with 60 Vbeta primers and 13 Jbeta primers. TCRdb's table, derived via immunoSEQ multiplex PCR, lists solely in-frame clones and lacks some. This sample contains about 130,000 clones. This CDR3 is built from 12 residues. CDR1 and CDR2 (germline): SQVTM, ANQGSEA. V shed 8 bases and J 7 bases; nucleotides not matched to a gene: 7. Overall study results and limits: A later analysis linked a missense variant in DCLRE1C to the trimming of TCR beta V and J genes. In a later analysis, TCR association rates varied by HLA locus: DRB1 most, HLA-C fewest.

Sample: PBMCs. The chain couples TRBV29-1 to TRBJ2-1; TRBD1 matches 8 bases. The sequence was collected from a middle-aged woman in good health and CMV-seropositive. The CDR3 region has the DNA TGCAGCATCGGACAGGGAAATAATGAGCAGTTCTTC. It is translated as CSIGQGNNEQFF.